Reported below is one TCR beta chain. Seattle participants joined during active infection and were tracked over time. Per the study methods: By means of reference gene primer amplification, nucleated cell counts were estimated. The assay was immunoSEQ multiplex PCR, and TCRdb's table has in-frame clones only and misses some. V, J and clone size are taken as reported in that table, and D and trimming were inferred from the DNA itself. The sample yields roughly 29,000 clones, 90% to 95% seen once. This specimen comes from a study of blood T cell repertoires in COVID-19. Study as a whole: Donors in the United States, Italy and Spain gave samples during acute or convalescent COVID-19. From T cells, B-cell-depleted T cells, or PBMCs came the material, which was cDNA or gDNA.

Input material: peripheral blood. The TCR comes from a woman aged 70-85 years with COVID-19, enrolled during active disease.

The CDR3 protein is CAITTGSGEDTQYF. DNA of the CDR3: TGTGCCATCACTACAGGGTCGGGTGAAGATACGCAGTATTTT. The rearrangement uses TRBV10-3 and TRBJ2-3, with D maybe TRBD1 (6 bases). Germline loops: CDR1 ENHRY, CDR2 SYGVKD. V was clipped by 7 bases and J by 5 bases, with 16 bases between them. There are 14 residues in the CDR3.